Only a few counts were recorded for the clone carrying this TCR beta chain. Its matching antigen is unknown. The source of the sample is a study of cytomegalovirus exposure and HLA in healthy donors. General study points: Presence/absence analyses assumed roughly uniform sequencing depth across donors. When a later analysis was performed, an Asian-associated ancestry cluster reportedly had fewer N-insertions than the approximately 700-donor mean.

The study ran its PCR with 60 Vbeta and 13 Jbeta primers. The protocol was immunoSEQ multiplex PCR, while the TCRdb copy is restricted to in-frame clones and leaves out a portion. The sample comprises around 78,000 clones, over 55% of which are singletons, and over 5.5% rests with the top ten. Trimming stripped 0 bases from V and 2 bases from J, with 5 bases between. Germline V gives CDR1 SGHTS, CDR2 YDEGEE. The CDR3 sequence is 13 residues long. The genes are TRBV5-8 and TRBJ1-2, with unresolved D. Sequences were obtained from PBMCs. This TCR came from a man younger than 45 in good health and CMV-seropositive. CDR3 DNA: TGTGCCAGCAGCTTGGACATCAACTATGGCTACACCTTC. Protein sequence: CASSLDINYGYTF.